This T cell receptor beta chain stems from a study of cytomegalovirus exposure and HLA in healthy donors. 60 Vbeta and 13 Jbeta primers were used in PCR. Here immunoSEQ multiplex PCR was the method, and the copy in TCRdb shows in-frame clones only, minus some. This sample has around 110,000 clones, with about 68% found just once. Deletions cut 2 bases from V and 0 bases from J, with 11 bases between. This CDR3 contains 15 residues. Germline lookup yields CDR1 MNHEY and CDR2 SVGAGI. Sample: PBMCs. The clonotype was recovered from a woman aged 40 to 55 in good health and CMV-seropositive. The chain employs TRBV6-5 and TRBJ2-7; D ambiguous. Here the CDR3 DNA reads TGTGCCAGCAGTTACGTTACCGGTAGCTCCTACGAGCAGTACTTC. It encodes CASSYVTGSSYEQYF.